This T cell receptor beta chain appears in the sequencing data of a study of molecular identifiers for immune sequencing clone quantification. Broader study findings: Jurkat TCR RNA from one cell was spiked into around 1 million naive cells, and it was reportedly detectable there.

With regard to this clonotype: Antigen specificity is unknown.

One entry per CDR3 protein, called by TCRdb with MiXCR from the PCR reads. Of tens of thousands of distinct CDR3 sequences detected, under 20% appear once; the ten largest clones hold around 7%. This CDR3 region has 15 residues. Germline CDR1 and CDR2: DFQATT and SNEGSKA (reference sequence). V lost 0 bases, J lost 1 base, and 3 bases stayed unmatched. Sequencing was performed on naive CD8+ T cells from blood, with Jurkat cell RNA spiked in. This sample's subset: FACS-sorted CD8+CD4-CCR7+CD45RA+ naive T cells. This TCR derives from a human donor in good health. Some libraries in this study had Jurkat cell RNA spiked in. The J gene is TRBJ2-7, the V gene TRBV20-1, with 10 bases lining up with TRBD2. The CDR3 DNA follows: TGCAGTGCTAGAGATGTGGGACTAGCGTCCTACGAGCAGTACTTC. As protein: CSARDVGLASYEQYF.